The rows below give T cell receptor beta chains drawn from one sample of a study of cytomegalovirus exposure and HLA in healthy donors. The method was immunoSEQ multiplex PCR; TCRdb's version includes in-frame clones alone and lacks a portion of them. The sample lists about 110,000 clones; 70% to 80% were seen once. The sample taken for sequencing was PBMCs. Every receptor here comes from a woman in her thirties in good health and CMV-seropositive. CDR3s leave out the opening cysteine and the closing phenylalanine or tryptophan.

j_call v_call cdr3_aa
TRBJ2-2 TRBV6-5 ASSFWTGKDGELF
TRBJ1-1 TRBV7-3 ASSLSPPGQGGTEAF
TRBJ1-3 TRBV5-6 ASSLVGALSGNTIY
TRBJ1-1 TRBV11-3 ASSTGTGLGNTEAF
TRBJ1-1 TRBV30 AWTVESSTEAF
TRBJ2-2 TRBV13 ASSLEAGDYTGELF
TRBJ2-2 TRBV30 ASLRLQGKANTGELF
TRBJ2-7 TRBV10-3 AISGASISEQY
TRBJ1-4 TRBV11-2 ASSAGDSNHNEKLF
TRBJ2-5 TRBV7-9 ASSMGLAVQETQY
TRBJ1-3 TRBV2 ASSEARGQGGLRDTIY
TRBJ1-5 TRBV20-1 GGGDQPQH
TRBJ2-7 TRBV2 ASSDLRGLMVYEQY
TRBJ1-6 TRBV10-2 ASRAGTENSPLH
NA TRBV6-1 ASSEGLASEQY
TRBJ1-1 TRBV6-5 ASSYSGQGNTEAF